The 15 T cell receptor beta chains reported below all come from one sample, sequenced in a study of cytomegalovirus exposure and HLA in healthy donors. 60 Vbeta and 13 Jbeta primers were used in PCR. Here immunoSEQ multiplex PCR was the method, and the copy in TCRdb shows in-frame clones only, minus some. The sample records fewer than 200,000 clones, 60% to 85% being singletons. The sequenced material came from PBMCs. Receptors were obtained from a man aged 30 to 45 in good health and CMV-seropositive.

Notes on this clone: Distinct nucleotide sequences in the sample also encode this CDR3. The rearrangement uses TRBV30 and TRBJ2-5, with a tentative D call TRBD2 (6 bases). Per the germline V gene, CDR1 is GTSNPN and CDR2 is SVGIG (reference sequence). This CDR3 has 13 residues. Trimming took off 2 bases at V and 2 bases at J, with 9 bases between the two ends. In DNA form, the CDR3 reads TGTGCCTGGAGTCTAGGAGGGCAAGAGACCCAGTACTTC. Translation gives CAWSLGGQETQYF.

This clone was recorded once. The chain joins TRBV27 to TRBJ2-7, with TRBD2 matching 10 bases. After removal of 2 bases from V and 2 bases from J, the junction contained 0 bases not matched to a gene. CDR3 size: 14 residues. Per germline, CDR1 MNHEY and CDR2 SMNVEV (reference sequence). This CDR3 is CASSLGLAAYEQYF. DNA for the CDR3: TGTGCCAGCAGTTTAGGACTAGCGGCCTACGAGCAGTACTTC.

The sample holds a few counts of this clone. The chain has TRBV7-3 and TRBJ2-3; D not resolved. The CDR3 consists of 13 residues. The germline V gene encodes CDR1 SGHTA and CDR2 FQGTGA. Trimming cost V 6 bases and J 1 base, with 8 bases left between them. The DNA of the CDR3 is TGTGCCAGCAGTCGTGAGGGCACAGATACGCAGTATTTT. It yields the protein CASSREGTDTQYF.

V gene TRBV29-1 combines with J gene TRBJ2-5, with D maybe TRBD1 (6 bases). V was cut by 7 bases and J by 0 bases, with 9 bases left in between. This CDR3 region has 12 residues. Germline V gene lookup returns CDR1 SQVTM and CDR2 ANQGSEA. For the CDR3, the DNA is TGCAGCGCAGGGACATACCAAGAGACCCAGTACTTC. It specifies CSAGTYQETQYF.

The chain links TRBV6-5 to TRBJ2-5; D remains ambiguous. The J call may not be correct, given that the DNA end is closer to TRBJ2-7. This CDR3 has 13 residues. Germline V lookup: CDR1 MNHEY, CDR2 SVGAGI. The CDR3 nucleotides are TGTGCCAGCAACGTGGCGGATTCCTACGAGCAGTACTTC. Its protein product is CASNVADSYEQYF.

The rearrangement links TRBV9 to TRBJ1-5; D gene ambiguous. V was trimmed by 0 bases and J by 12 bases, leaving 10 bases between them. The V gene's germline CDR1 is SGDLS and CDR2 YYNGEE. The CDR3 covers 12 residues. CDR3 DNA sequence: TGTGCCAGCAGCGTAGGCAATGGCCGCCAGCATTTT. Protein product: CASSVGNGRQHF.

The V call is TRBV10-3, the J call TRBJ1-1, with a possible D match to TRBD1 (6 bases). Looked up from germline, CDR1 is ENHRY and CDR2 is SYGVKD. The germline V and J ends were trimmed by 3 bases and 3 bases, with 23 bases remaining between them. The length of the CDR3 is 18 residues. The CDR3 is CAISDYLLPRQEDTEAFF. CDR3 in DNA: TGTGCCATCAGTGACTACCTTCTCCCACGACAGGAGGACACTGAAGCTTTCTTT.

The V and J genes are TRBV6-5 and TRBJ2-2, with 7 bases fitting TRBD2. With V trimmed by 2 bases and J by 4 bases, 7 bases remained unmatched. Germline V lookup: CDR1 MNHEY, CDR2 SVGAGI. The CDR3 runs to 16 residues. CDR3 amino acids: CASSYQLARGTGELFF. Here the CDR3 DNA reads TGTGCCAGCAGTTACCAACTAGCGAGAGGCACCGGGGAGCTGTTTTTT.

This chain connects TRBV7-2 to TRBJ1-6, with D unclear. Germline CDR1 is SGHTA and CDR2 is FQGNSA. The CDR3 is 15 residues long. V gave up 0 bases and J gave up 5 bases, with 8 bases separating them. CDR3 sequence (DNA): TGTGCCAGCAGCTTAGCTCTTCTTAATAATTCACCCCTCCACTTT. This codes for CASSLALLNNSPLHF.

V gene TRBV6-5 combines with J gene TRBJ1-1; unclear D gene. V lost 7 bases to trimming and J lost 1 base, with 10 bases between them. This CDR3 has 13 residues. Germline V gene lookup returns CDR1 MNHEY and CDR2 SVGAGI. CDR3 region: CASTREGNTEAFF. Here the CDR3 DNA reads TGTGCCAGCACGAGGGAGGGGAACACTGAAGCTTTCTTT.

CDR3 sequence reads: CASSGQGTLQETQYF. DNA for the CDR3: TGTGCCAGCAGTGGACAGGGTACCCTCCAAGAGACCCAGTACTTC. V and J are TRBV25-1 and TRBJ2-5, with 7 bases matching TRBD1. J gave up 1 base and V 4 bases, and 6 bases lay outside the gene matches. Germline V gives CDR1 MGHDK, CDR2 SYGVNS. The CDR3 extends over 15 amino acids.

The V gene is TRBV2, the J gene TRBJ2-1; 15 bases line up with TRBD2. The germline gives CDR1 SNHLY, CDR2 FYNNEI. V was clipped by 4 bases and J by 9 bases; unmatched bases: 16. This CDR3 is built from 19 residues. The CDR3 here is CASSVAGPWTSGGAGEQFF. The CDR3 DNA reads TGTGCCAGCAGTGTGGCAGGGCCTTGGACTAGCGGGGGGGCGGGTGAGCAGTTCTTC.

The chain joins TRBV18 to TRBJ1-4; 7 bases are shared with TRBD1. This CDR3 is built from 13 residues. The junction had 5 bases not matched to a gene; V was cut back by 8 bases and J by 5 bases. Germline loops: CDR1 KGHSH, CDR2 LQKENI. The CDR3 region has the DNA TGTGCCAGCGCCCGGGACAGCAATGAAAAACTGTTTTTT. This translates into CASARDSNEKLFF.

The chain couples TRBV6-1 to TRBJ1-6; TRBD1 is a possible D gene (6 bases). CDR1 MNHNS and CDR2 SASEGT come from the germline V gene. The V gene lost 2 bases and the J gene lost 9 bases, with 8 bases spanning the gap. The CDR3 contains 13 residues. The CDR3 is CASSEKGVSPLHF. CDR3 DNA: TGTGCCAGCAGTGAAAAGGGGGTTTCACCCCTCCACTTT.

The rearrangement links TRBV4-3 to TRBJ2-3; D is undetermined. V was clipped by 1 base and J by 1 base, with 6 bases between them. The CDR3 sequence is 14 residues long. Germline loops: CDR1 LGHNA, CDR2 YSLEER. CDR3 DNA sequence: TGCGCCAGCAGCCAAGTAGTGGGCACAGATACGCAGTATTTT. Encoded protein: CASSQVVGTDTQYF.